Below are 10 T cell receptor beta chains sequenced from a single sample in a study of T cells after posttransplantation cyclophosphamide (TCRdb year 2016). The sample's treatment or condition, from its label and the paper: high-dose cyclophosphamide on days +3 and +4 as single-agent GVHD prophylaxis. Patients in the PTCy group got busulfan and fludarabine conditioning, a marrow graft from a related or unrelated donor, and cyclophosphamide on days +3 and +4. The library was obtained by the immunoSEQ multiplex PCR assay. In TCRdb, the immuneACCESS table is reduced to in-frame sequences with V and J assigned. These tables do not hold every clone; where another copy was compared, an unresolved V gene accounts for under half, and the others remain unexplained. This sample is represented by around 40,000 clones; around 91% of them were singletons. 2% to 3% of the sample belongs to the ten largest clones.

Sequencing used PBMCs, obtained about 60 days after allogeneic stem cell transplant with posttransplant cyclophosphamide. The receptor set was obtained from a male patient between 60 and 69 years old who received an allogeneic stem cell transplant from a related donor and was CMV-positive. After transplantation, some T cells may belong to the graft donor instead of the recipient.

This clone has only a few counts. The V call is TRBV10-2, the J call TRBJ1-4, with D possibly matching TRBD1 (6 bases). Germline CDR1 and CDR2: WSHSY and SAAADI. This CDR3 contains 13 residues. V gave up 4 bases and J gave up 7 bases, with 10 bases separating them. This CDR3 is CASSAGGLEKLFF. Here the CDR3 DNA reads TGCGCCAGCAGTGCGGGGGGCCTTGAAAAACTGTTTTTT.

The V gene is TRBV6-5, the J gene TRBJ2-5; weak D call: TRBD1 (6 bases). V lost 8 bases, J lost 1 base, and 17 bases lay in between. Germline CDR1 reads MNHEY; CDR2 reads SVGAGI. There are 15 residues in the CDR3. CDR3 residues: CASLDSPGLQETQYF. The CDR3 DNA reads TGTGCCAGCTTGGACAGCCCGGGGCTCCAAGAGACCCAGTACTTC.

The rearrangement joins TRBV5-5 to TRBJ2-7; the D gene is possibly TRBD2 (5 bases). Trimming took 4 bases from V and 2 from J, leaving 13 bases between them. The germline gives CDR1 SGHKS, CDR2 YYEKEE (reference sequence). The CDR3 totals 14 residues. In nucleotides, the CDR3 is TGTGCCAGCAGCAACCCGGACGGGGCCTACGAGCAGTACTTC. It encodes CASSNPDGAYEQYF.

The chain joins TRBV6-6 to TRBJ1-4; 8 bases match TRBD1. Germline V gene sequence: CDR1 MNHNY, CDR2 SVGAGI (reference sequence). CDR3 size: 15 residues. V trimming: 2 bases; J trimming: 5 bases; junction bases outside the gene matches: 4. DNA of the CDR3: TGTGCCAGCAGTTACGTGGACAGGGAGAATGAAAAACTGTTTTTT. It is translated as CASSYVDRENEKLFF.

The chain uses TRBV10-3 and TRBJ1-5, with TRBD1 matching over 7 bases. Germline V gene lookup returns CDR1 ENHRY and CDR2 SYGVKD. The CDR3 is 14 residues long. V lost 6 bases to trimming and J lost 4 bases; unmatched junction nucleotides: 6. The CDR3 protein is CAIRASGGNQPQHF. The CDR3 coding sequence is TGTGCCATCAGGGCCTCAGGGGGGAATCAGCCCCAGCATTTT.

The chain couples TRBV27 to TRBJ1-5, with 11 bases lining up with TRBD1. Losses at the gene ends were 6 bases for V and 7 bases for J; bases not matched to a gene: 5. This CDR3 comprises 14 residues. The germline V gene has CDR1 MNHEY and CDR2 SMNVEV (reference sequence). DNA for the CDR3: TGTGCCAGCAGCTCCGGACAGGGGGCGCAGCCCCAGCATTTT. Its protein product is CASSSGQGAQPQHF.

The CDR3 region is CASRRERDSADGYTF. CDR3 DNA sequence: TGTGCCAGTAGACGCGAGAGGGACAGCGCGGACGGCTACACCTTC. This chain links TRBV19 with TRBJ1-2, with 7 bases aligning to TRBD1. The CDR3 runs 15 residues. The V and J ends lost 6 bases and 8 bases, in that order; junction bases with no gene match: 15. CDR1 is LNHDA, CDR2 SQIVND, per germline (reference sequence).

Written as DNA, the CDR3 is TGTGCCAGCAGCCCCCGAGACGGAGGCACTGAAGCTTTCTTT. Translating it yields CASSPRDGGTEAFF. This chain joins TRBV5-4 and TRBJ1-1; D call uncertain. Per germline, CDR1 SGHNT and CDR2 YYREEE (reference sequence). This CDR3 region has 14 residues. Trimming pared 4 bases from V and 4 bases from J, leaving 14 bases between.

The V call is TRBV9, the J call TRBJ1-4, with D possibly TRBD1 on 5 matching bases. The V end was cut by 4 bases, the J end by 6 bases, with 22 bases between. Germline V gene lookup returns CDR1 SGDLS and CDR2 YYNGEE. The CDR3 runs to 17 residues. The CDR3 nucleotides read TGTGCCAGCAGCCCCCCGGGCCTCGTCGGGGGATATGAAAAACTGTTTTTT. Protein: CASSPPGLVGGYEKLFF.

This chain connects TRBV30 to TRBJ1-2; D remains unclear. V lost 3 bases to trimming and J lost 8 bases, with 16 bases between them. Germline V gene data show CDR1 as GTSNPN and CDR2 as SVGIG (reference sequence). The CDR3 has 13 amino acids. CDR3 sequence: CAWSSGGLVGYTF. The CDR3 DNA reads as TGTGCCTGGAGCTCCGGAGGGTTAGTCGGCTACACCTTC.